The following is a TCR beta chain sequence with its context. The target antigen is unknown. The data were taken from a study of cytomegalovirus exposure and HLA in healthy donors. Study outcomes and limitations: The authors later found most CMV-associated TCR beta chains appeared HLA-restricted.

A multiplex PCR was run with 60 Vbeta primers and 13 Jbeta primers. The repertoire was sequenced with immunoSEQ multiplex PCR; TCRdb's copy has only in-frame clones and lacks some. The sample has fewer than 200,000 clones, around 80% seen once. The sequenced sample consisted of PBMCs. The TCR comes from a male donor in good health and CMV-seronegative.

The CDR3 protein is CASSSSGTGKNIQYF. As DNA, the CDR3 is TGTGCCAGTAGTAGCTCCGGGACAGGGAAAAACATTCAGTACTTC. The chain carries TRBV19 and TRBJ2-4; 9 nucleotides align to TRBD1. Germline V gene data show CDR1 as LNHDA and CDR2 as SQIVND (reference sequence). CDR3 size: 15 residues. V lost 4 bases to trimming and J lost 4 bases; unmatched junction nucleotides: 5.